This T cell receptor (beta chain) was recovered during a study of blood T cell repertoires in COVID-19. Background on the study: Samples came from the United States, Italy and Spain, spanning acute and convalescent COVID-19.

Clones were sequenced by immunoSEQ multiplex PCR, and TCRdb holds only the in-frame ones, with some missing. The sample shows about 270,000 clones, 85% of them seen only once. Germline CDR1 SGHAT, CDR2 FQNNGV. The CDR3 length is 17 residues. Trimming removed 0 bases from V and 2 bases from J, with 14 bases in between. The clonotype originates from a woman aged 50 to 65 with active or convalescent COVID-19. What was sequenced was peripheral blood. V and J are TRBV11-2 and TRBJ1-3; tentatively, D is TRBD1 (5 bases). CDR3 amino acids: CASSLDLGRVTGNTIYF. The CDR3 nucleotides read TGTGCCAGCAGCTTAGATCTTGGCAGGGTAACTGGAAACACCATATATTTT.